This TCR beta chain is from a study of OX40 agonist ivuxolimab in advanced cancers. The overall study: Patients' therapy was ivuxolimab, an antibody that acts as an agonist of OX40 (CD134). Those enrolled were 80% to 85% male, with a mean age of 60 years and ages from roughly 20 to 85. General study points: At 0.1 to 3.0 mg/kg and by week 6, CD4+ and CD8+ T cells in the blood had expanded clonally.

CDR1 and CDR2 (germline): MNHEY, SVGAGI. The CDR3 loop spans 15 amino acids. V gave up 2 bases and J gave up 7 bases; unmatched junction bases: 5. Using immunoSEQ multiplex PCR, the repertoire was profiled, and TCRdb retains in-frame clones only, with some absent. The table has about 43,000 clones, approximately 84% seen once; the top ten hold under 15%. Points on this clone: Antigen: not known.

Peripheral blood came from all dose cohorts at three timepoints. This rearrangement joins TRBV6-5 to TRBJ1-6; 7 bases fit TRBD1. This sample comprised CD4+ or CD8+ T cells sorted from blood, obtained in a trial of the OX40 agonist ivuxolimab. The TCR originated in an adult with an advanced solid tumor such as melanoma, head and neck, liver or kidney cancer. CDR3 in DNA: TGTGCCAGCAGTTACACGGACAGGTCGAATTCACCCCTCCACTTT. It translates to CASSYTDRSNSPLHF.